This T cell receptor (beta chain) was obtained from a study of T-cell memory formation after mild COVID-19. TCR alpha and TCR beta cDNA libraries carrying sample barcodes and UMIs came from 5'RACE with constant-segment primers. TCRdb re-analysed the 5' RACE reads in MiXCR, keeping a single row per CDR3 protein. The sample lists 430,000 or so distinct CDR3 sequences, 25% seen once, with approximately 13% in the top ten. The germline V gene has CDR1 DFQATT and CDR2 SNEGSKA (reference sequence). The germline V and J ends were trimmed by 5 bases and 5 bases, with 9 bases remaining between them. CDR3 length equals 12 residues. In regard to this clonotype: Its antigen is not identified.

The study, taken as a whole, reports: There was a balanced CD4/CD8 profile in clones contracting day 15 to 85, and later expanders leaned CD4+. A second wave of clones peaked on day 37, and their SARS-CoV-2 specificity went unconfirmed. Among contracting clones, CD4+ were mainly CM/EM and CD8+ enriched in EMRA.

The TCR was taken from an adult woman who had mild COVID-19 (a few samples of this study predate the infection). Cell type and time point are not known. The specimen was PBMCs or a T cell subset sorted from them (not recorded which). The chain combines TRBV20-1 with TRBJ2-2, with a weak D call TRBD2 (6 bases). CDR3 residues: CSAGGRTGELFF. The CDR3 nucleotides read TGCAGTGCTGGTGGGAGGACCGGGGAGCTGTTTTTT.